The 31 T cell receptor beta chains below all came from one sample that was sequenced in a study of T cells in Graves' hyperthyroidism and ophthalmopathy. There were TCR beta CDR3 regions amplified from RNA transcripts. HTBI primers were the set used in a first-round RT-PCR of the TCR CDR3. TCRdb reprocessed the multiplex PCR reads via MiXCR and lists one record per CDR3 protein. This table holds approximately 510,000 distinct CDR3 sequences, less than 25% found once. Sequencing used blood. All receptors derive from a man younger than 30 with Graves' hyperthyroidism.

This clonotype was recorded at least ten times. V gene TRBV7-9 combines with J gene TRBJ1-2; tentatively, D is TRBD1 (6 bases). The CDR3 has 14 amino acids. Between the trimmed V and J ends, which lost 2 bases and 5 bases, there was a span of 12 bases. In germline, CDR1 is SEHNR, CDR2 FQNEAQ (reference sequence). CDR3 DNA sequence: TGTGCCAGCAGCTTAACTACGGGGGCGTATGGCTACACCTTC. Amino acid sequence: CASSLTTGAYGYTF.

This clonotype was seen only a few times. This sequence joins TRBV29-1 and TRBJ2-5; D uncertain. The CDR3 consists of 13 residues. Germline-derived CDR1 and CDR2 are SQVTM and ANQGSEA. V lost 5 bases and J 5 bases, leaving 15 bases between the germline ends. Written as DNA, the CDR3 is TGCAGCGTTCTATCCGGGTCCTGGGAGACCCAGTACTTC. Translating gives CSVLSGSWETQYF. The full variable domain, its missing parts supplied by reference TRBV29-1 and TRBJ2-5, is SAVISQKPSRDICQRGTSLTIQCQVDSQVTMMFWYRQQPGQSLTLIATANQGSEATYESGFVIDKFPISRPNLTFSTLTVSNMSPEDSSIYLCSVLSGSWETQYFGPGTRLLVL.

Ten or more counts support this clonotype. V usage is TRBV5-5 and J usage is TRBJ1-1, with D hard to call. Germline V CDR1 and CDR2: SGHKS, YYEKEE (reference sequence). The CDR3 is made up of 13 amino acids. The V and J ends lost 10 bases and 0 bases respectively, with 13 bases between them. The CDR3 is CAFALGLNTEAFF. The CDR3, as DNA: TGTGCCTTTGCCTTGGGCCTGAACACTGAAGCTTTCTTT.

V gene TRBV2 combines with J gene TRBJ1-1; D not certain. CDR3 length equals 13 residues. Germline loops: CDR1 SNHLY, CDR2 FYNNEI. Trimming stripped 3 bases from V and 1 base from J, with 6 bases between. CDR3 residues: CASSEVSNTEAFF. CDR3 in DNA: TGTGCCAGCAGTGAGGTCTCGAACACTGAAGCTTTCTTT.

This clonotype was observed at least ten times. The chain has TRBV12-3 or TRBV12-4 and TRBJ1-2; possibly TRBD1 for D (5 bases). The CDR3 is 16 residues long. Trimming pared 2 bases from V and 2 bases from J, leaving 15 bases between. DNA of the CDR3: TGTGCCAGCAGTTTATATCCGAGGGGAAGAAACTATGGCTACACCTTC. As protein: CASSLYPRGRNYGYTF.

The V gene is TRBV7-6, the J gene TRBJ1-2; maybe TRBD1 (5 bases). Germline lookup yields CDR1 SGHVS and CDR2 FNYEAQ. The CDR3 extends over 13 amino acids. The V end was cut by 5 bases, the J end by 6 bases, with 13 bases between. The CDR3 bases are TGTGCCAGCAGCGCCCAGGGAAGGGATGGCTACACCTTC. This codes for CASSAQGRDGYTF.

This clonotype was counted ten times or more. V gene TRBV5-1 combines with J gene TRBJ2-5; D ambiguous. The CDR3 runs 14 residues. Trimming stripped 1 base from V and 0 bases from J, with 7 bases between. Germline loops: CDR1 SGHRS, CDR2 YFSETQ. CDR3 amino acids: CASSLSSYQETQYF. The CDR3 DNA reads TGCGCCAGCAGCTTGAGCTCGTACCAAGAGACCCAGTACTTC.

This clonotype was counted between two and nine times. The gene calls are TRBV7-8 and TRBJ1-4; possibly TRBD1 for D (6 bases). Trimming removed 3 bases from V and 6 bases from J, with 14 bases in between. The CDR3 is 15 amino acids. Per germline, CDR1 SGHVS and CDR2 FQNEAQ. The CDR3 spells CASSLEGVKDEKLFF. The CDR3 bases are TGTGCCAGCAGCTTGGAGGGGGTAAAGGATGAAAAACTGTTTTTT. The full variable domain, rest sourced from reference TRBV7-8 and TRBJ1-4, is GAGVSQSPRYKVAKRGQDVALRCDPISGHVSLFWYQQALGQGPEFLTYFQNEAQLDKSGLPSDRFFAERPEGSVSTLKIQRTQQEDSAVYLCASSLEGVKDEKLFFGSGTQLSVL.

This clonotype was seen many times. J is TRBJ2-7 and V is TRBV5-1; D perhaps matches TRBD1 (6 bases). This CDR3 is built from 16 residues. CDR1 is SGHRS, CDR2 YFSETQ, per germline. Trimming removed 5 bases at V and 2 bases at J, with 20 bases between. The CDR3 bases are TGCGCCAGCAGTCCACGTGGGGACACTCTAGCCTACGAGCAGTACTTC. Amino acids: CASSPRGDTLAYEQYF.

The chain is built from TRBV12-3 or TRBV12-4 and TRBJ2-7; 7 bases match TRBD2. The junction had 12 bases not matched to a gene; V was cut back by 5 bases and J by 5 bases. The CDR3 sequence is 15 residues long. CDR3 coding DNA: TGTGCCAGCAGTGCCGGCGGGAGTCTCCCCCACGAGCAGTACTTC. Encoded protein: CASSAGGSLPHEQYF.

This clonotype was seen ten or more times. The chain combines TRBV27 with TRBJ2-7; 8 nucleotides line up with TRBD2. The J segment lost 6 bases and the V segment lost 3 bases, leaving 4 bases of the junction unmatched. The CDR3 runs 13 residues. CDR1 MNHEY and CDR2 SMNVEV come from the germline V gene (reference sequence). The CDR3 nucleotides read TGTGCCAGCAGTTTCTACGGGGGGGCCGAGCAGTACTTC. It encodes CASSFYGGAEQYF.

This clonotype was observed a single time. A junction boundary mismatches the germline segment, possibly from a read error. The rearrangement links TRBV6-1 to TRBJ2-5, with TRBD2 identical over 16 bases. Per germline, CDR1 MNHNS and CDR2 SASEGT. The CDR3 has 15 amino acids. The DNA for the CDR3 is TGCGCGACCCTGGGACTAGCGGGAGGGGGAGAGACCCAGTACTTC. It yields the protein CATLGLAGGGETQYF.

CDR3 coding DNA: TGTGCCAGCAGTTCAAGGGGGCGCCACGAGCAGTACTTC. Translated: CASSSRGRHEQYF. This rearrangement joins TRBV27 to TRBJ2-7, with 7 bases matching TRBD1. CDR3 length: 13 residues. Germline V gene sequence: CDR1 MNHEY, CDR2 SMNVEV (reference sequence). Germline trimming cut 4 bases from V and 5 bases from J; bases unmatched to any gene: 5.

This clonotype was picked up many times. The chain couples TRBV5-6 to TRBJ2-7; a possible D gene is TRBD2 (5 bases). V shed 2 bases and J shed 6 bases, with 9 bases lying between them. CDR1 is SGHDT and CDR2 is YYEEEE in the germline V gene. This CDR3 contains 12 residues. Here the CDR3 reads CASSFGGLEQYF. The CDR3, as DNA: TGTGCCAGCAGCTTTGGAGGTCTCGAGCAGTACTTC.

This clonotype showed up just a few times. V gene TRBV9 combines with J gene TRBJ2-5; D not resolved. Trimming took 0 bases from V and 7 from J, leaving 13 bases between them. Germline CDR1 SGDLS, CDR2 YYNGEE. This CDR3 region has 14 residues. The CDR3 bases are TGTGCCAGCAGCGTAGACCTACGACCGGGGACCCAGTACTTC. This sequence encodes CASSVDLRPGTQYF.

This clonotype was recorded many times. The rearrangement joins TRBV3-1 to TRBJ2-5, with TRBD1 matching 9 bases. The germline gives CDR1 LGHDT, CDR2 YNNKEL (reference sequence). V was clipped by 5 bases and J by 5 bases; unmatched bases: 9. The length of the CDR3 is 15 residues. The CDR3 nucleotides are TGTGCCAGCAGCTTTCGACAGGGGGGTGTGGAGACCCAGTACTTC. Its translation: CASSFRQGGVETQYF.

This clonotype has a count of ten or more. V usage is TRBV20-1 and J usage is TRBJ2-7, with D perhaps matching TRBD1 or TRBD2 (5 bases each). Looked up from germline, CDR1 is DFQATT and CDR2 is SNEGSKA (reference sequence). The CDR3 totals 13 residues. Trimming cost V 3 bases and J 1 base, with 10 bases left between them. CDR3 bases: TGCAGTGCTAGTCGGGGACGATCCTACGAGCAGTACTTC. This codes for CSASRGRSYEQYF.

This clonotype was seen repeatedly, ten times or more. The V gene is TRBV12-3 or TRBV12-4, the J gene TRBJ2-7; D might be TRBD1 (6 bases). V shed 3 bases and J shed 2 bases, with 11 bases lying between them. The CDR3 spans 14 residues. CDR3 in amino acids: CASSFGTPAYEQYF. CDR3 nucleotides: TGTGCCAGCAGTTTCGGGACACCCGCCTACGAGCAGTACTTC.

The sample holds many counts of this clonotype. The chain links TRBV5-8 to TRBJ1-2, with D possibly being TRBD1 (6 bases). Germline CDR1 SGHTS, CDR2 YDEGEE. V was trimmed by 0 bases and J by 5 bases, leaving 14 bases between them. The CDR3 covers 15 residues. The CDR3, as DNA: TGTGCCAGCAGCTTGGGGGCAGGGGAGGCGTATGGCTACACCTTC. It encodes CASSLGAGEAYGYTF. The whole variable domain, filled in from reference TRBV5-8 and TRBJ1-2, reads EAGVTQSPTHLIKTRGQQATLRCSPISGHTSVYWYQQALGLGLQFLLWYDEGEERNRGNFPPRFSGRQFPNYSSELNVNALELEDSALYLCASSLGAGEAYGYTFGSGTRLTVV.

The table lists this clonotype with many counts. Written as DNA, the CDR3 is TGCGCCACTCGTGGACAGGGCTACGGAGAGACCCAGTACTTC. It yields the protein CATRGQGYGETQYF. This chain links TRBV10-2 with TRBJ2-5, with 8 positions matching TRBD1. Looked up from germline, CDR1 is WSHSY and CDR2 is SAAADI. After removal of 10 bases from V and 4 bases from J, the junction contained 11 bases not matched to a gene. CDR3 length: 14 residues.

This chain uses TRBV6-5 with TRBJ2-7; D is possibly TRBD2 (6 bases). The CDR3 spans 15 residues. Trimming took 0 bases from V and 3 from J, leaving 12 bases between them. Germline CDR1 reads MNHEY; CDR2 reads SVGAGI. The CDR3 region has the DNA TGTGCCAGCAGTTACTCCGCTAGCGCAATCTACGAGCAGTACTTC. Residues: CASSYSASAIYEQYF.

This clonotype was detected many times. Just one base apart from a much larger clone, this may be a read error. The V and J genes are TRBV6-1 and TRBJ2-5; 10 positions match TRBD2. CDR1 MNHNS and CDR2 SASEGT come from the germline V gene. This CDR3 is 15 amino acids long. CDR3 in amino acids: CASSEVAGGQETKYF. The CDR3 bases are TGTGCCAGCAGTGAGGTAGCGGGGGGACAAGAGACCAAGTACTTC.

This clonotype came up many times. The CDR3 DNA follows: TGTGCCAGCAGCTTTAGGGGCTCTAGACATAGCAACACCGGGGAGCTGTTTTTT. Protein product: CASSFRGSRHSNTGELFF. The genes are TRBV7-8 and TRBJ2-2, with a tentative D call TRBD1 (5 bases). Trimming took off 3 bases at V and 2 bases at J, with 19 bases between the two ends. Germline V CDR1 and CDR2: SGHVS, FQNEAQ. The CDR3 spans 18 residues.

V and J are TRBV15 and TRBJ1-5; D is possibly TRBD1 (5 bases). Trimming pared 0 bases from V and 3 bases from J, leaving 12 bases between. The CDR3 loop spans 16 amino acids. CDR1 is LNHNV, CDR2 YYDKDF, per germline (reference sequence). This CDR3 is CATSREYGGTNQPQHF. CDR3 DNA: TGTGCCACCAGCAGAGAATACGGAGGGACCAATCAGCCCCAGCATTTT.

V is TRBV28 and J is TRBJ1-2; 9 bases align to TRBD1. V shed 7 bases, J shed 7 bases, and the junction held 7 bases outside the gene matches. Germline-derived CDR1 and CDR2 are MDHEN and SYDVKM. The CDR3 is 13 residues long. CDR3 loop: CASTEQGAIGYTF. The CDR3 bases are TGTGCCAGCACAGAACAGGGGGCGATTGGCTACACCTTC.

J is TRBJ2-5 and V is TRBV5-1; D tentatively reads TRBD1 or TRBD2 (5 bases each). This CDR3 spans 13 amino acids. CDR1 is SGHRS and CDR2 is YFSETQ in the germline V gene. V was trimmed by 6 bases and J by 1 base, leaving 10 bases between them. The CDR3 region has the DNA TGCGCCAGCACTGGGACGATCCAAGAGACCCAGTACTTC. Translated: CASTGTIQETQYF.

This clonotype was observed many times. The rearrangement uses TRBV7-2 and TRBJ1-2; 8 bases line up with TRBD1. Germline CDR1 and CDR2: SGHTA and FQGNSA. The J segment lost 6 bases and the V segment lost 0 bases, leaving 9 bases of the junction unmatched. The CDR3 contains 16 residues. The CDR3, as DNA: TGTGCCAGCAGCTTAGCCAGGGGGCGCGGTCCAGATGGCTACACCTTC. This translates into CASSLARGRGPDGYTF. The full variable domain, in which reference TRBV7-2 and TRBJ1-2 provide the parts outside the CDR3, is GAGVSQSPSNKVTEKGKDVELRCDPISGHTALYWYRQSLGQGLEFLIYFQGNSAPDKSGLPSDRFSAERTGGSVSTLTIQRTQQEDSAVYLCASSLARGRGPDGYTFGSGTRLTVV.

This clonotype was seen repeatedly, ten times or more. This chain joins TRBV28 and TRBJ2-7, with 9 bases fitting TRBD1. Trimming cost V 6 bases and J 6 bases; bases outside gene matches: 6. Germline CDR1 MDHEN, CDR2 SYDVKM. There are 13 residues in the CDR3. Here the CDR3 reads CASSRTGDAEQYF. As DNA, the CDR3 is TGTGCCAGCAGCCGGACAGGGGACGCCGAGCAGTACTTC. The full variable domain, in which reference TRBV28 and TRBJ2-7 provide the parts outside the CDR3, is DVKVTQSSRYLVKRTGEKVFLECVQDMDHENMFWYRQDPGLGLRLIYFSYDVKMKEKGDIPEGYSVSREKKERFSLILESASTNQTSMYLCASSRTGDAEQYFGPGTRLTVT.

Ten or more counts support this clonotype. The rearrangement uses TRBV24-1 and TRBJ1-5; D may be TRBD1 (5 bases). CDR1 and CDR2 (germline): KGHDR, SFDVKD. The CDR3 consists of 12 residues. Deletions cut 5 bases from V and 11 bases from J, with 12 bases between. Written as DNA, the CDR3 is TGTGCCACCAGTGGTTCGGGGGTGACCCAGCATTTT. Protein sequence: CATSGSGVTQHF.

This clonotype came up a few times. The rearrangement links TRBV19 to TRBJ1-1, with D possibly being TRBD1 (5 bases). The CDR3 loop spans 15 amino acids. Trimming stripped 7 bases from V and 0 bases from J, with 15 bases between. The germline V gene encodes CDR1 LNHDA and CDR2 SQIVND (reference sequence). In DNA form, the CDR3 reads TGTGCCAGTACCTTTGGGTGGGGGTTGAACACTGAAGCTTTCTTT. It specifies CASTFGWGLNTEAFF.

The rearrangement joins TRBV28 to TRBJ2-7; TRBD1 aligns across 7 bases. The V gene end was trimmed by 8 bases and the J gene end by 0 bases; junction bases not matched to a gene: 13. The germline V gene has CDR1 MDHEN and CDR2 SYDVKM. This CDR3 contains 16 residues. The CDR3 nucleotides are TGTGCCAGCGAACAAGGGGGCGGGTCCACCTCCTACGAGCAGTACTTC. It specifies CASEQGGGSTSYEQYF.